One sample yielded the 3 T cell receptor beta chains listed below, sequenced in a study of post-analysis software for immune sequencing data. Study conclusions and caveats: A few TRBV segments appeared more often in patients than in controls, and TRBV5-6, TRBV5-1 and TRBV20-1 were among these.

No antigen is known for these receptors. Carried by the TCR beta cDNA libraries were unique molecular identifiers. MiXCR was run by TCRdb on the PCR reads, yielding one entry per CDR3 protein. The sample shows a few hundred thousand distinct CDR3 sequences, less than 45% of them seen only once. The specimen was blood. Receptors originate from a girl aged 5-17 years with multiple sclerosis.

This chain joins TRBV12-5 and TRBJ2-7; D gene unclear. The V end lost 6 bases, the J end lost 7 bases, and 10 bases lay between the germline ends. The CDR3 length is 11 residues. Germline V CDR1 and CDR2: LGHNT, FRNRAP. The CDR3 DNA follows: TGTGCTAGTGGCTGGGGTAATGAGCAGTACTTC. Protein: CASGWGNEQYF.

This chain connects TRBV28 to TRBJ1-2; D gene uncertain. This CDR3 is 14 amino acids long. Germline lookup yields CDR1 MDHEN and CDR2 SYDVKM. Trimming pared 1 base from V and 12 bases from J, leaving 18 bases between. As DNA, the CDR3 is TGTGCCAGCAGTTTATCCTCTCTGGGAATCGGCCACACCTTC. The encoded protein is CASSLSSLGIGHTF.

The rearrangement joins TRBV29-1 to TRBJ2-7; D ambiguous. V was shortened by 4 bases and J by 5 bases, with 18 bases between the two germline ends. Germline lookup yields CDR1 SQVTM and CDR2 ANQGSEA. CDR3 size: 14 residues. Written as DNA, the CDR3 is TGCAGCGTTGTAGGGTGGCACCCCAGCAACGAGCAGTACTTC. Its protein product is CSVVGWHPSNEQYF.